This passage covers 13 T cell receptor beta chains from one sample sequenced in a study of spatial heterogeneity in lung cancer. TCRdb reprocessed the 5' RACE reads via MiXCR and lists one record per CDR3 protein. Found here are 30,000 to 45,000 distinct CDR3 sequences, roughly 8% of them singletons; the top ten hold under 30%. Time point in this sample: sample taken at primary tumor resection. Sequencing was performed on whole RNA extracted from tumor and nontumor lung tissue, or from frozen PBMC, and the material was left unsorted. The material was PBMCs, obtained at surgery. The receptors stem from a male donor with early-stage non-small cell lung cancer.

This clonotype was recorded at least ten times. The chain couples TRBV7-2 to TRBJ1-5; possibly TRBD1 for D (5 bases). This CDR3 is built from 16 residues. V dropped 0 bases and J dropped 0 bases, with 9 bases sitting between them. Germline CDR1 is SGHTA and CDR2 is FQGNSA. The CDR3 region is CASSLAGGYSNQPQHF. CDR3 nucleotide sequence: TGTGCCAGCAGCTTAGCCGGGGGTTATAGCAATCAGCCCCAGCATTTT.

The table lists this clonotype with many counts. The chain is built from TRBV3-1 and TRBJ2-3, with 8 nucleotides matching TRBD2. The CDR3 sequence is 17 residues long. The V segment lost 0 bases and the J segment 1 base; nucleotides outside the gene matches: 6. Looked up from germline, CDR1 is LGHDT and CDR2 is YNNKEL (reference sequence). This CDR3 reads CASSQDFGGAGTDTQYF. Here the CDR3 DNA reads TGTGCCAGCAGCCAAGATTTCGGGGGGGCCGGCACAGATACGCAGTATTTT.

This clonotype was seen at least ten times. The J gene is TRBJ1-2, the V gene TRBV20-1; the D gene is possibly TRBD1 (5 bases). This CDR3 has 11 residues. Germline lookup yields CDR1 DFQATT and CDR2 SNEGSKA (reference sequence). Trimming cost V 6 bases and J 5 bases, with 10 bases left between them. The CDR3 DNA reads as TGCAGTGCCACGGACACTTATGGCTACACCTTC. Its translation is CSATDTYGYTF.

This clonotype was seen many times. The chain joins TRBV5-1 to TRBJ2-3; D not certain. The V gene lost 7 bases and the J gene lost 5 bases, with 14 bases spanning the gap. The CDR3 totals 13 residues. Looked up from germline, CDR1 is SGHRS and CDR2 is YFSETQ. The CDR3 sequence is CASRSSEEDTQYF. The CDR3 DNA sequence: TGCGCCAGCCGCAGCTCCGAGGAAGATACGCAGTATTTT.

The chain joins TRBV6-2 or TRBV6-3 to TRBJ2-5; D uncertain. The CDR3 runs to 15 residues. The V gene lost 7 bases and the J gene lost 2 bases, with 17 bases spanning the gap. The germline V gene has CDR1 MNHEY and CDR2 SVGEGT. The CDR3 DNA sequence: TGTGCCAGCACCCCACGCGGAGCCCCTCAAGAGACCCAGTACTTC. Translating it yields CASTPRGAPQETQYF.

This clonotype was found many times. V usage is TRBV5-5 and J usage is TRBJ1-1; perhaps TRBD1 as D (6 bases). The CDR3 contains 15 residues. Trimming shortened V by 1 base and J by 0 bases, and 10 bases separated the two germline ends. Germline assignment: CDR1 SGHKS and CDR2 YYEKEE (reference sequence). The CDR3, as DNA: TGTGCCAGCAGCTTGACAGGGCAAATGAACACTGAAGCTTTCTTT. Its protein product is CASSLTGQMNTEAFF.

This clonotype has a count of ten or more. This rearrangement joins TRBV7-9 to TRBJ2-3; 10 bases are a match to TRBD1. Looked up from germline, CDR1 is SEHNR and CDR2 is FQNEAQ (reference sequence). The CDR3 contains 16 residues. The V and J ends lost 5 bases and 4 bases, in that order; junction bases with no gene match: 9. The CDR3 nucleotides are TGTGCCAGCAGCCACGACAGGGGGCGGTTCCCAGATACGCAGTATTTT. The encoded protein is CASSHDRGRFPDTQYF.

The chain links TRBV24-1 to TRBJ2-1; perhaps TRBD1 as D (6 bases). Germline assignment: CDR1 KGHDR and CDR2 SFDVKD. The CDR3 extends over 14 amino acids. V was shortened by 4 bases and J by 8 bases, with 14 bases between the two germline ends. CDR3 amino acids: CATSDRSTGHEQFF. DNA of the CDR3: TGTGCCACCAGTGACCGATCGACAGGCCATGAGCAGTTCTTC.

The CDR3 protein is CASSATQDPTYEQYF. CDR3 DNA: TGTGCCAGCAGCGCGACACAGGACCCCACCTACGAGCAGTACTTC. The chain carries TRBV9 and TRBJ2-7; the D gene is possibly TRBD1 (5 bases). The length of the CDR3 is 15 residues. V lost 3 bases to trimming and J lost 2 bases, with 15 bases between them. Looked up from germline, CDR1 is SGDLS and CDR2 is YYNGEE.

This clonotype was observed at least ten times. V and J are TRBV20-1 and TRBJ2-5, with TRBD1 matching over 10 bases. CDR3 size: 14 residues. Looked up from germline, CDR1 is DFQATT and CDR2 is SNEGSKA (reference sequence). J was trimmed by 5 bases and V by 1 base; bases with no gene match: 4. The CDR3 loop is CSARGTGGPETQYF. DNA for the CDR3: TGCAGTGCTAGAGGGACAGGGGGACCGGAGACCCAGTACTTC.

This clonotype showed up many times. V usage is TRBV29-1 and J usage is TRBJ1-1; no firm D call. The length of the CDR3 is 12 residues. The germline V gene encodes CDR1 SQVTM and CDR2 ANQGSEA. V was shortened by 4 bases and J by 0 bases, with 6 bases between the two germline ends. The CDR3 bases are TGCAGCGTTGGGAGAGTGAACACTGAAGCTTTCTTT. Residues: CSVGRVNTEAFF.

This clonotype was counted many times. Here the CDR3 reads CSARDGGSGINEQFF. In DNA, the CDR3 is TGCAGTGCTAGAGATGGGGGTTCAGGGATCAATGAGCAGTTCTTC. The chain carries TRBV20-1 and TRBJ2-1; D tentatively reads TRBD1 or TRBD2 (5 bases each). Germline V CDR1 and CDR2: DFQATT, SNEGSKA (reference sequence). CDR3 length: 15 amino acids. Between the trimmed V and J ends, which lost 0 bases and 6 bases, there was a span of 15 bases.

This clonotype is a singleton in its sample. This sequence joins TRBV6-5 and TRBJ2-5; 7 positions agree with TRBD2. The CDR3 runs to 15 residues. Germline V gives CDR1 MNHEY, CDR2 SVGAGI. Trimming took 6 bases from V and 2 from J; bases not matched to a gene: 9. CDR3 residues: CASRPGGGQQETQYF. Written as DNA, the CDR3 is TGTGCCAGCAGACCGGGCGGGGGTCAGCAAGAGACCCAGTACTTC.